The clone carrying this T cell receptor (beta chain) was recorded at least ten times. TCRdb reanalysed the RT-PCR reads using MiXCR and keeps one entry per CDR3 protein. The data show approximately 720,000 distinct CDR3 sequences, with around 14% seen just once and about 3.6% held by the top ten. Germline V gives CDR1 DFQATT, CDR2 SNEGSKA (reference sequence). There are 10 residues in the CDR3. The V end was cut by 7 bases, the J end by 5 bases, with 9 bases between. This chain connects TRBV20-1 to TRBJ2-7, with no clear D. The sequence was obtained from a female donor in good health, serving as a healthy control. The material sequenced was memory CD4+ T cells from blood. CDR3 nucleotide sequence: TGCAGTGTTTCAGTGGACGAGCAGTACTTC. Translating it yields CSVSVDEQYF.